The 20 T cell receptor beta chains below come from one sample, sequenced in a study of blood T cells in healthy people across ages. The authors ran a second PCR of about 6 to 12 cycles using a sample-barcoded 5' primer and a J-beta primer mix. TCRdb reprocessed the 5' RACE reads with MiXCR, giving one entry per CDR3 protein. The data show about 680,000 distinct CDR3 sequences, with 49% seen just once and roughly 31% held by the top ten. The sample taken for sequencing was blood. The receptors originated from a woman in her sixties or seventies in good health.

Written as DNA, the CDR3 is TGTGCCAGCAACCAAGAGGGCAGGGAGACCCAGTACTTC. Translation gives CASNQEGRETQYF. J is TRBJ2-5 and V is TRBV7-2, with a weak D call TRBD2 (5 bases). The ends were cut back, 7 bases at V and 5 bases at J, with 14 bases in the middle. This CDR3 spans 13 amino acids. Germline-derived CDR1 and CDR2 are SGHTA and FQGNSA.

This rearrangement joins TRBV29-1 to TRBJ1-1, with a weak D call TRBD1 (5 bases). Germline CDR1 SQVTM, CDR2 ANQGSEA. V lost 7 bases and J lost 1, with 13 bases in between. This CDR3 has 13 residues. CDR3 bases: TGCAGCGCAATCTGGGGGGGGAACACTGAAGCTTTCTTT. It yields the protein CSAIWGGNTEAFF.

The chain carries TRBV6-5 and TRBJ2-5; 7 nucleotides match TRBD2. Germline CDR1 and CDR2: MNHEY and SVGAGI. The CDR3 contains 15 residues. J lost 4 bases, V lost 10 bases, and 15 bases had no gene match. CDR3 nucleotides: TGTGCCACCAAGGACCAGTTTGGGGGGGTAGAGACCCAGTACTTC. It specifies CATKDQFGGVETQYF.

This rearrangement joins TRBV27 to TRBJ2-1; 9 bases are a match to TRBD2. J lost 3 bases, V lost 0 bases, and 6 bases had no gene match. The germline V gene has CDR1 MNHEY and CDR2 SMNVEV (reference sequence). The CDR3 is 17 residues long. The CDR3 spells CASSLSLAGGFYNEQFF. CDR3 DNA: TGTGCCAGCAGTTTATCGTTGGCGGGGGGGTTCTACAATGAGCAGTTCTTC.

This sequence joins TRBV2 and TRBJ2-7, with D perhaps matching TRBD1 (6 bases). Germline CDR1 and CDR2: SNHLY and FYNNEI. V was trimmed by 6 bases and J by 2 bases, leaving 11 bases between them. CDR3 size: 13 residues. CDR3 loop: CASSGTIAYEQYF. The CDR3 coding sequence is TGTGCCAGCAGCGGGACAATAGCCTACGAGCAGTACTTC.

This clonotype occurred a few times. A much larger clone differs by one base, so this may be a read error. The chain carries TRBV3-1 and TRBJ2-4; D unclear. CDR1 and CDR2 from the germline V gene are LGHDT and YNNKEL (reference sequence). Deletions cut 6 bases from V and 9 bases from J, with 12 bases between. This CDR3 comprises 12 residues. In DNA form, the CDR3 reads TGTGCCAGCAGGCGCAGTGGAGTCATTCAGTACTTC. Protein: CASRRSGVIQYF.

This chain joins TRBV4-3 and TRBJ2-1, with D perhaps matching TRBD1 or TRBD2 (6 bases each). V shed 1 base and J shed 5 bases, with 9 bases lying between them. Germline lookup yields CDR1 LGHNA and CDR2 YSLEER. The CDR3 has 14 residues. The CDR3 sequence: CASSQVGGHNEQFF. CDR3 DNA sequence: TGCGCCAGCAGCCAAGTCGGGGGCCACAATGAGCAGTTCTTC.

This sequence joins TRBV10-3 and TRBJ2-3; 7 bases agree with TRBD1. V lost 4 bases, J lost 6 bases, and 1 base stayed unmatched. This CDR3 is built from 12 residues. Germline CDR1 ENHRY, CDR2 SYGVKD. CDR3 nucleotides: TGTGCCATCAGTGGGACAGGCGATACGCAGTATTTT. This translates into CAISGTGDTQYF.

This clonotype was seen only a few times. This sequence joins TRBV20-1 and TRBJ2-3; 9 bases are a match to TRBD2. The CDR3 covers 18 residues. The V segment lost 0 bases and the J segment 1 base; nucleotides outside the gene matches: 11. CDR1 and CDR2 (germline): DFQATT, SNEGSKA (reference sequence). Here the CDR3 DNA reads TGCAGTGCTAGAGATTCGAGCGGGAGGTGGGGTCGCACAGATACGCAGTATTTT. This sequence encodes CSARDSSGRWGRTDTQYF.

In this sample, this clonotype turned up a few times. In DNA form, the CDR3 reads TGTGCCAGCAGTTTATTTGGGACAGGGGGTTCGACCTATGGCTACACCTTC. This translates into CASSLFGTGGSTYGYTF. V is TRBV27 and J is TRBJ1-2, with 11 bases lining up with TRBD1. The CDR3 consists of 17 residues. Germline V gives CDR1 MNHEY, CDR2 SMNVEV (reference sequence). V lost 1 base to trimming and J lost 4 bases; unmatched junction nucleotides: 8.

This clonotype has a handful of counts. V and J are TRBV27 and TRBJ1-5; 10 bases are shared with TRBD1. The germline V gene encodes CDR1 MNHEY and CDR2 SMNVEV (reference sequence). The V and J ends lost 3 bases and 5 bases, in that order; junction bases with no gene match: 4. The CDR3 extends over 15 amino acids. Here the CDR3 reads CASSLGQGLDQPQHF. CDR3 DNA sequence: TGTGCCAGCAGTTTGGGACAGGGGCTTGATCAGCCCCAGCATTTT.

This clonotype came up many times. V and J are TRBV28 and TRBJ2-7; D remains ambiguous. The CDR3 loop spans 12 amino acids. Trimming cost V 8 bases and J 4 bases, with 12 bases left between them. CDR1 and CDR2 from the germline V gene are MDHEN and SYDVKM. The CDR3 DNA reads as TGTGCCAGCCGAACGGATCCTTACGAGCAGTACTTC. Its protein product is CASRTDPYEQYF.

The CDR3 region has the DNA TGTGCCAGCAGCACGCGGACAGGGGGCAATGAGCAGTTCTTC. Residues: CASSTRTGGNEQFF. The chain has TRBV7-2 and TRBJ2-1; the match to TRBD1 covers 10 bases. CDR1 and CDR2 from the germline V gene are SGHTA and FQGNSA. The CDR3 is made up of 14 amino acids. V was pared by 5 bases and J by 6 bases, with 4 bases of the junction left unmatched.

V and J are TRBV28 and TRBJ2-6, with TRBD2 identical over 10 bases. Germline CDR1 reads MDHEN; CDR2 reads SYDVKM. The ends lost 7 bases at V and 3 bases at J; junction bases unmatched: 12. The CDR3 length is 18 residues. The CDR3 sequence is CASKAPSGRSGGANVLTF. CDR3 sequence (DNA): TGTGCCAGCAAGGCACCTAGCGGGAGATCAGGTGGGGCCAACGTCCTGACTTTC.

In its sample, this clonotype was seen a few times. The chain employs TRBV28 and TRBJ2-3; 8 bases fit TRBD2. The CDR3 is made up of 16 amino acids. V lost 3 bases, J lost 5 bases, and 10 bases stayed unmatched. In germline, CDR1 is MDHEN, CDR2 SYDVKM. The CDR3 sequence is CASSLGQRELGDTQYF. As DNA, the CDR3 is TGTGCCAGCAGTTTGGGTCAGCGGGAGTTGGGAGATACGCAGTATTTT.

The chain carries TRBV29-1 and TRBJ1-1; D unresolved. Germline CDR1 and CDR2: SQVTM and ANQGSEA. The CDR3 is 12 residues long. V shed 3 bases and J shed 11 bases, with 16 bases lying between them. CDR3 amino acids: CSVEVSANVAFF. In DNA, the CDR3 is TGCAGCGTTGAGGTGTCTGCGAACGTGGCTTTCTTT.

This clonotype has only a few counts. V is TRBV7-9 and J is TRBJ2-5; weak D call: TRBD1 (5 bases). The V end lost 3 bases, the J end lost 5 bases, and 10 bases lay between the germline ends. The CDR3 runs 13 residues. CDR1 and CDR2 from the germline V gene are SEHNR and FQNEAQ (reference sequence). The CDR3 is CASSFAGLETQYF. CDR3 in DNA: TGTGCCAGCAGCTTTGCAGGGTTGGAGACCCAGTACTTC.

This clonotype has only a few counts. In nucleotides, the CDR3 is TGTGCCAGCAGTACCGGGACAGGTTATGGCTACACCTTC. This codes for CASSTGTGYGYTF. This rearrangement joins TRBV28 to TRBJ1-2; 8 positions agree with TRBD1. V shed 5 bases, J shed 5 bases, and the junction held 4 bases outside the gene matches. The germline V gene encodes CDR1 MDHEN and CDR2 SYDVKM. This CDR3 has 13 residues.

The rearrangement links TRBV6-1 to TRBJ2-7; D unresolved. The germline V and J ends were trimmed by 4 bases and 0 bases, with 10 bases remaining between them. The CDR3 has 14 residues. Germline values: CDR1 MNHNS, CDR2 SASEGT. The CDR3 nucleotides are TGTGCCAGCAGTGGAAGACGGAACTCCTACGAGCAGTACTTC. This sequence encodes CASSGRRNSYEQYF.

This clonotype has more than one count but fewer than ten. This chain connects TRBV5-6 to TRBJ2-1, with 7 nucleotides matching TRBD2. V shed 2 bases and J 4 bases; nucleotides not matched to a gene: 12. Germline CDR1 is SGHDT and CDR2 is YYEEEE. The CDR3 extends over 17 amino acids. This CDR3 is CASSFLASREVYNEQFF. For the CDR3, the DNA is TGTGCCAGCAGCTTCCTGGCGTCCCGGGAGGTTTACAATGAGCAGTTCTTC.